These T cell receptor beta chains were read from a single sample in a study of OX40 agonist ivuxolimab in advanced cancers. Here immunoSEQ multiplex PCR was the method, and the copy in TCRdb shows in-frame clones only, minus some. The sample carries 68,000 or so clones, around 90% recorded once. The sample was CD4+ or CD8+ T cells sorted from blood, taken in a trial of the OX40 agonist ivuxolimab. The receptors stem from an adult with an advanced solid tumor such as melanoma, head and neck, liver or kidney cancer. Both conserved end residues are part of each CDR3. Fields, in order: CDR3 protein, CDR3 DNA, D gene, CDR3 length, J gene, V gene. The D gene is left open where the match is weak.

CDR3aa: CASNGQGSDTQYF; CDR3nt: TGCGCCAGCAACGGCCAGGGGTCAGATACGCAGTATTTT; d_gene: .; len: 13; j_gene: TRBJ2-3; v_gene: TRBV5-1
CDR3aa: CASSYEGQGYEQYF; CDR3nt: TGTGCCAGCAGTTACGAGGGACAGGGCTACGAGCAGTACTTC; d_gene: TRBD1; len: 14; j_gene: TRBJ2-7; v_gene: TRBV6-5
CDR3aa: CASSLRGLAPYSYEQYF; CDR3nt: TGTGCCAGCAGCTTAAGGGGACTAGCGCCCTACTCCTACGAGCAGTACTTC; d_gene: TRBD2; len: 17; j_gene: TRBJ2-7; v_gene: TRBV7-9
CDR3aa: CASSLSLGAGANQPQHF; CDR3nt: TGTGCCAGCAGCTTATCATTGGGAGCAGGGGCCAATCAGCCCCAGCATTTT; d_gene: .; len: 17; j_gene: TRBJ1-5; v_gene: TRBV7-9
CDR3aa: CASTTSPNGENTQYF; CDR3nt: TGTGCCAGTACAACGAGCCCTAATGGGGAAAATACGCAGTATTTT; d_gene: .; len: 15; j_gene: TRBJ2-3; v_gene: TRBV19
CDR3aa: CASSLTGDKSPLHF; CDR3nt: TGCGCCAGCAGCTTGACAGGGGATAAGTCACCCCTCCACTTT; d_gene: TRBD1; len: 14; j_gene: TRBJ1-6; v_gene: TRBV5-1
CDR3aa: CASSPQLGGRGSTDTQYF; CDR3nt: TGTGCCAGCTCACCCCAGCTGGGAGGAAGGGGTAGCACAGATACGCAGTATTTT; d_gene: .; len: 18; j_gene: TRBJ2-3; v_gene: TRBV18
CDR3aa: CASSLRRGGETQYF; CDR3nt: TGTGCCAGCAGCTTGCGAAGAGGAGGGGAGACCCAGTACTTC; d_gene: .; len: 14; j_gene: TRBJ2-5; v_gene: TRBV11-1
CDR3aa: CASSRDRGNDQPQHF; CDR3nt: TGTGCCAGCAGCCGCGACAGGGGCAACGATCAGCCCCAGCATTTT; d_gene: TRBD1; len: 15; j_gene: TRBJ1-5; v_gene: TRBV6-5
CDR3aa: CASSRQGSYGYTF; CDR3nt: TGTGCCAGCAGTCGACAGGGCTCCTATGGCTACACCTTC; d_gene: TRBD1; len: 13; j_gene: TRBJ1-2; v_gene: TRBV2